This is a list of T cell receptor beta chains from one sample in a study of beta chain features in type 1 diabetes. Assay used: immunoSEQ multiplex PCR; TCRdb lists only in-frame clones, some missing. The sample yields hundreds of thousands of clones, roughly an eighth seen once. Sequences were obtained from naive CD4+ T cells from blood. The receptors were gathered from a man between 18 and 35 years old in good health. The CDR3 runs from the conserved cysteine through the conserved F or W. Clone size is shown for a subset of rows, as once, few, many or a class of expanded clone.

clone size	V gene	J gene	CDR3 protein
-	TRBV5-1	TRBJ2-7	CASSLTGGEAYEQYF
few	TRBV4-2	TRBJ2-7	CASSQGLANYEQYF
-	TRBV5-1	TRBJ1-5	CASSLGQDNQPQHF
few	TRBV6-4	TRBJ2-4	CASSEVESGTGFAAKNIQYF
few	TRBV7-2	TRBJ2-2	CASSWSGTSGRNTGELFF
few	TRBV11-2	TRBJ2-7	CASSSDRGVIEQYF
-	TRBV21-1	TRBJ2-1	CASSKANQASSYNEQFF
few	TRBV28	TRBJ2-1	CASSTSGRSNEQFF
few	TRBV18	TRBJ2-1	CASSPPGHQGEQFF
few	TRBV27	TRBJ2-7	CASSHSGNPYEQYF
few	TRBV7-2	TRBJ2-7	CASSNYRGYEQYF
-	TRBV7-9	TRBJ1-5	CASSLGLNQPQHF
few	TRBV4-2	TRBJ2-3	CASSRLHTDTQYF
-	TRBV28	TRBJ2-7	CASSLGDRGAPKQYF
-	TRBV4-1	TRBJ1-5	CASSFRGVNSNQPQHF
-	TRBV28	TRBJ1-1	CASSPQGVNTEAFF
-	TRBV13	TRBJ2-3	CASSPRLAGWETDTQYF
few	TRBV4-3	TRBJ1-6	CASSQELGTVLMTSPLHF
few	TRBV6-6	TRBJ2-7	CASSHGTGVYEQYF
-	TRBV5-6	TRBJ1-5	CASSLYRDQPQHF
-	TRBV5-1	TRBJ2-7	CASSLDSEQYF
-	TRBV7-2	TRBJ2-7	CASSSIPGTGGLWEQYF
few	TRBV6-5	TRBJ2-7	CASSYSGLAEQYF
few	TRBV6-1	TRBJ2-6	CASSDVRSSGANVLTF
-	TRBV28	TRBJ2-7	CASSFIWQAPIYEQYF
-	TRBV7-2	TRBJ2-5	CASSRRTSGSGETQYF
few	TRBV6-7	TRBJ1-5	CASRRDRNSNQPQHF
-	TRBV27	TRBJ2-7	CASSLLDRVYEQYF
-	TRBV7-9	TRBJ2-7	CASSLEAVVQNF
-	TRBV7-7	TRBJ2-3	CASSPAAGVTDTQYF
few	TRBV4-1	TRBJ2-7	CASSQSGKTEQYF
-	TRBV14	TRBJ1-1	CASSQFEDTEAFF
few	TRBV30	TRBJ2-6	CAWIGAAGANVLTF
-	TRBV7-2	TRBJ2-5	CASSLASQGVEETQYF
few	TRBV7-2	TRBJ2-5	CASSLAGVPGETQYF
few	TRBV7-2	TRBJ2-2	CASSPTGGTGELFF
-	TRBV21-1	TRBJ2-7	CASSKSAASTYEQYF
-	TRBV7-8	TRBJ2-2	CASRKRGTGELFF
-	TRBV7-2	TRBJ1-6	CASRKSSVEGAPLHF
few	TRBV19	TRBJ2-7	CASSIAAGVPYEQYF
-	TRBV18	TRBJ2-1	CASSPRRENYNEQFF
few	TRBV15	TRBJ2-7	CATSRDRGTGASYEQYF
few	TRBV5-1	TRBJ1-6	CASSSDVGRSGSPLHF
few	TRBV30	TRBJ2-1	CAGGTNNEQFF
few	TRBV4-2	TRBJ1-1	CASSQDLGREYTEAFF
-	TRBV7-9	TRBJ2-1	CGAGGPNEQFF
-	TRBV2	TRBJ2-3	CASSETGGPNTDTQYF
few	TRBV19	TRBJ2-2	CASSIRGRTGELFF
few	TRBV30	TRBJ2-7	CACNRGQRDEQYF
few	TRBV4-2	TRBJ1-5	CASSQSGGPANGNQPQHF
few	TRBV29-1	TRBJ2-1	CSVSRHSGYNEQFF
-	TRBV7-3	TRBJ2-7	CASSLRGGSSYEQYF
-	TRBV9	TRBJ2-7	CASSVGALGSEQYF
-	TRBV29-1	TRBJ1-1	CSVEEVSRAEAFF
-	TRBV5-4	TRBJ2-5	CASSLPGVNQETQYF